The rows below give T cell receptor beta chains drawn from one sample of a study of shared clonotypes between healthy human individuals. Clones were sequenced by immunoSEQ multiplex PCR, and TCRdb holds only the in-frame ones, with some missing. This sample carries 950,000 to 1,100,000 clones, about 77% of them seen once, and the ten largest clones take roughly 1.5%. The sample consisted of memory CD4+ T cells sorted from blood. The receptor source for this set is a man between 18 and 29 years old in good health. The CDR3 runs from the conserved cysteine through the conserved F or W. The order of the fields is V gene, D gene, J gene, clone size, CDR3 DNA, CDR3 protein. D genes are given only for firm matches. Size is stated for part of the rows, as once, few or many counts, or as a class when the clone is expanded.

v_call: TRBV9; d_call: -; j_call: TRBJ1-6; clone_size: -; cdr3_nt: TGTGCCAGCAGCGTAGGAGGGGATATATCACCCCTCCACTTT; cdr3_aa: CASSVGGDISPLHF
v_call: TRBV7-9; d_call: -; j_call: TRBJ1-2; clone_size: -; cdr3_nt: TGTGCCAGCAGCTTAGGACACACGGGATTTAACTATGGCTACACCTTC; cdr3_aa: CASSLGHTGFNYGYTF
v_call: TRBV6-5; d_call: -; j_call: TRBJ2-7; clone_size: -; cdr3_nt: TGTGCCAGCAGCCAAAACCGGGATTCTCACGAGCAGTACTTC; cdr3_aa: CASSQNRDSHEQYF
v_call: TRBV19; d_call: TRBD2; j_call: TRBJ2-1; clone_size: -; cdr3_nt: TGTGCCAGTAGTAGGACTAGTGAGCAGTTCTTC; cdr3_aa: CASSRTSEQFF
v_call: TRBV19; d_call: -; j_call: TRBJ2-7; clone_size: -; cdr3_nt: TGTGCCAGTAGCCGGGACGTAACCTACGAGCAGTACTTC; cdr3_aa: CASSRDVTYEQYF
v_call: TRBV7-9; d_call: TRBD1; j_call: TRBJ2-2; clone_size: few; cdr3_nt: TGTGCCAGCAGCCGAGGACAGGGGGACACCGGGGAGCTGTTTTTT; cdr3_aa: CASSRGQGDTGELFF
v_call: TRBV28; d_call: -; j_call: TRBJ1-3; clone_size: -; cdr3_nt: TGTGCCAGCAGTGTGGGAGTGGGAAACACCATATATTTT; cdr3_aa: CASSVGVGNTIYF
v_call: TRBV7-2; d_call: -; j_call: TRBJ2-1; clone_size: few; cdr3_nt: TGTGCCAGCAGCTTGTTGGCGGCCACCAATGAGCAGTTCTTC; cdr3_aa: CASSLLAATNEQFF
v_call: TRBV5-1; d_call: -; j_call: TRBJ2-4; clone_size: -; cdr3_nt: TGCGCCAGCAGCTGGGACACGGTCGGGAACATTCAGTACTTC; cdr3_aa: CASSWDTVGNIQYF
v_call: TRBV29-1; d_call: -; j_call: TRBJ1-4; clone_size: few; cdr3_nt: TGCAGCGCCGAGGCCGAGGGGAAACTGTTTTTT; cdr3_aa: CSAEAEGKLFF
v_call: TRBV6-5; d_call: -; j_call: TRBJ1-1; clone_size: -; cdr3_nt: TGTGCCAGCAGTGCTGCCGGGGCCCCAGGGACTGAAGCTTTCTTT; cdr3_aa: CASSAAGAPGTEAFF
v_call: TRBV18; d_call: -; j_call: TRBJ2-1; clone_size: -; cdr3_nt: TGTGCCAGCTCACCATTCACAGGAATGGGATCCTACAATGAGCAGTTCTTC; cdr3_aa: CASSPFTGMGSYNEQFF
v_call: TRBV2; d_call: -; j_call: TRBJ1-2; clone_size: -; cdr3_nt: TGTGCCAGCAGTGAAGTGGCCGCGGGCTATGGCTACACCTTC; cdr3_aa: CASSEVAAGYGYTF
v_call: TRBV12-2; d_call: -; j_call: TRBJ2-7; clone_size: -; cdr3_nt: TGTGCAAGTCGCTTAGAACGCCTATCCTCCTACGAGCAGTACTTC; cdr3_aa: CASRLERLSSYEQYF
v_call: TRBV7-3; d_call: -; j_call: TRBJ2-3; clone_size: -; cdr3_nt: TGTGCCAGCAAACCGACGGGGGGCAGTAGCACAGATACGCAGTATTTT; cdr3_aa: CASKPTGGSSTDTQYF
v_call: TRBV9; d_call: -; j_call: TRBJ2-3; clone_size: once; cdr3_nt: TGTGCCAGCAGCGCATCATCCACAGATACGCAGTATTTT; cdr3_aa: CASSASSTDTQYF
v_call: TRBV6-6; d_call: -; j_call: TRBJ1-5; clone_size: -; cdr3_nt: TGTGCCAGCAGGGGGACGGTAAATCAGCCCCAGCATTTT; cdr3_aa: CASRGTVNQPQHF
v_call: TRBV5-4; d_call: TRBD1; j_call: TRBJ2-5; clone_size: -; cdr3_nt: TGTGCCAGCAGCTCCGACAGGGCGGGGACCCAGTACTTC; cdr3_aa: CASSSDRAGTQYF
v_call: TRBV6-6; d_call: -; j_call: TRBJ1-3; clone_size: -; cdr3_nt: TGTGCCAGCAGTTATGGTATTGGAAACACCATATATTTT; cdr3_aa: CASSYGIGNTIYF
v_call: TRBV5-1; d_call: -; j_call: TRBJ1-3; clone_size: -; cdr3_nt: TGCGCCAGCAGCTTGGGGTCCCCGAGCTCTGGAAACACCATATATTTT; cdr3_aa: CASSLGSPSSGNTIYF
v_call: TRBV6-6; d_call: -; j_call: TRBJ2-6; clone_size: -; cdr3_nt: TGTGCCAGCAGCCGGGATTCCTCTGGGGCCAACGTCCTGACTTTC; cdr3_aa: CASSRDSSGANVLTF
v_call: TRBV30; d_call: TRBD1; j_call: TRBJ1-2; clone_size: -; cdr3_nt: TGTGCCTGGGGGGGGACAGGGAAAAGGGGCTACACCTTC; cdr3_aa: CAWGGTGKRGYTF
v_call: TRBV2; d_call: -; j_call: TRBJ2-3; clone_size: -; cdr3_nt: TGTGCCAGCTCGGGTGCGGATACGCAGTATTTT; cdr3_aa: CASSGADTQYF
v_call: TRBV21-1; d_call: -; j_call: TRBJ2-5; clone_size: -; cdr3_nt: TGTGCCAGCAGCGCCTACAGGGTGGGCCAAGAGACCCAGTACTTC; cdr3_aa: CASSAYRVGQETQYF
v_call: TRBV11-1; d_call: -; j_call: TRBJ2-7; clone_size: many; cdr3_nt: TGTGCCAGCAGCTTTGGGTGGCAAAACTACGAGCAGTACTTC; cdr3_aa: CASSFGWQNYEQYF
v_call: TRBV28; d_call: -; j_call: TRBJ2-6; clone_size: -; cdr3_nt: TGTGCCAGCAGTTTACAGGCAGGGAGCTCTGGGGCCAACGTCCTGACTTTC; cdr3_aa: CASSLQAGSSGANVLTF
v_call: TRBV11-2; d_call: -; j_call: TRBJ1-1; clone_size: few; cdr3_nt: TGTGCCAGCAGCTTGCTGGACGGTTGGAACACTGAAGCTTTCTTT; cdr3_aa: CASSLLDGWNTEAFF
v_call: TRBV7-3; d_call: -; j_call: TRBJ1-1; clone_size: -; cdr3_nt: TGTGCCAGCAGCTCCAGGGCTGTCCTTGGGACTGAAGCTTTCTTT; cdr3_aa: CASSSRAVLGTEAFF
v_call: TRBV7-9; d_call: TRBD1; j_call: TRBJ2-5; clone_size: -; cdr3_nt: TGTGCCAGCAGCTTAACAGGGGGCCAAGAGACCCAGTACTTC; cdr3_aa: CASSLTGGQETQYF
v_call: TRBV29-1; d_call: -; j_call: TRBJ1-2; clone_size: few; cdr3_nt: TGCAGCGTTGGTGGACCCCAGGGTAACTATGGCTACACCTTC; cdr3_aa: CSVGGPQGNYGYTF
v_call: TRBV5-1; d_call: TRBD2; j_call: TRBJ2-3; clone_size: -; cdr3_nt: TGCGCCAGCAGCTCGGCGGGGGGGCTACCCACAGATACGCAGTATTTT; cdr3_aa: CASSSAGGLPTDTQYF
v_call: TRBV5-1; d_call: -; j_call: TRBJ2-7; clone_size: -; cdr3_nt: TGCGCCAGCAGCTTTCCCGGAGATGCCTACGAGCAGTACTTC; cdr3_aa: CASSFPGDAYEQYF
v_call: TRBV11-3; d_call: -; j_call: TRBJ2-6; clone_size: few; cdr3_nt: TGTGCCAGCAGCCCAGGGGAGCCTGGGGCCAACGTCCTGACTTTC; cdr3_aa: CASSPGEPGANVLTF
v_call: TRBV11-2; d_call: -; j_call: TRBJ2-1; clone_size: -; cdr3_nt: TGTGCCAGCAGCATCAATGAGCAGTTCTTC; cdr3_aa: CASSINEQFF
v_call: TRBV21-1; d_call: -; j_call: TRBJ2-5; clone_size: -; cdr3_nt: TGTGCCAGCAGCTATCGGGCCGCCTGGGGGGAGACCCAGTACTTC; cdr3_aa: CASSYRAAWGETQYF
v_call: TRBV6-1; d_call: TRBD1; j_call: TRBJ1-2; clone_size: -; cdr3_nt: TGTGCCAGCAGGGGGGGGACAGGGTTAGACTATGGCTACACCTTC; cdr3_aa: CASRGGTGLDYGYTF
v_call: TRBV29-1; d_call: -; j_call: TRBJ2-7; clone_size: -; cdr3_nt: TGCAGCGTTGGCTCAGGACTACGGATCTACGAGCAGTACTTC; cdr3_aa: CSVGSGLRIYEQYF
v_call: TRBV7-6; d_call: TRBD2; j_call: TRBJ2-5; clone_size: -; cdr3_nt: TGTGCCAGCAGCAAAGGCGGCCCCCTAGCGGGGATACCTCAAGAGACCCAGTACTTC; cdr3_aa: CASSKGGPLAGIPQETQYF
v_call: TRBV19; d_call: TRBD1; j_call: TRBJ1-4; clone_size: -; cdr3_nt: TGTGCCAGTAGTCAATCCGGGACAGGGGCAAGAAAACTGTTTTTT; cdr3_aa: CASSQSGTGARKLFF
v_call: TRBV2; d_call: TRBD1; j_call: TRBJ2-5; clone_size: -; cdr3_nt: TGTGCCAGTTCGCCTGATCAGGGGGCTTCGACCCAGTACTTC; cdr3_aa: CASSPDQGASTQYF
v_call: TRBV6-6; d_call: -; j_call: TRBJ1-2; clone_size: few; cdr3_nt: TGTGCCAGCGGGCAACAGAGCCACTATGGCTACACCTTC; cdr3_aa: CASGQQSHYGYTF
v_call: TRBV25-1; d_call: TRBD2; j_call: TRBJ2-3; clone_size: -; cdr3_nt: TGTGCCAGCACTGCACAGGGGCTAGCGGGGGGGACGCAGTATTTT; cdr3_aa: CASTAQGLAGGTQYF